Sequencing of this TCR beta chain was carried out in a study of cytomegalovirus exposure and HLA in healthy donors. Study-wide results and limits: Both high specificity and high sensitivity reportedly marked the classifier's diagnosis of cytomegalovirus status.

At sampling all donors were nominally healthy, likely with unrecorded immune exposures. A few counts support this clone. Its antigen is unknown. With 60 Vbeta and 13 Jbeta primers, the PCR was carried out. Sequenced by immunoSEQ multiplex PCR; TCRdb stores in-frame clones only, minus some. The data hold about 160,000 clones, with around 70% observed a single time. CDR3 size: 14 residues. Germline V CDR1 and CDR2: SNHLY, FYNNEI. The V end was cut by 4 bases, the J end by 5 bases, with 14 bases between. The sequence was collected from a man between 18 and 35 years old in good health and CMV-seropositive. Material for sequencing was PBMCs. The gene calls are TRBV2 and TRBJ1-1; weak D call: TRBD1 (5 bases). CDR3 region: CASSGDPGGTEAFF. The CDR3, as DNA: TGTGCCAGCAGTGGGGACCCTGGGGGGACTGAAGCTTTCTTT.